This entry concerns a single T cell receptor (beta chain). The sample is drawn from a study of blood T cells in healthy people across ages. Germline CDR1 reads SGHTA; CDR2 reads FQGNSA. V lost 3 bases and J 8 bases, leaving 16 bases between the germline ends. The CDR3 consists of 14 residues. Primers used in a second PCR of roughly 6 to 12 cycles were a sample-barcoded 5' primer and a J-beta primer mix. Tagging of each cDNA molecule was performed by a template-switch adaptor with 12 random nucleotides. From the 5' RACE reads, TCRdb called clonotypes with MiXCR, one entry per CDR3 protein. The table records some 1,800,000 distinct CDR3 sequences, roughly two fifths of them present only once. Each of the donors had ten milliliters of peripheral blood drawn into EDTA-treated Vacutainer tubes. In each sample, at least 6.5 million PBMCs were isolated. Per sample, extraction of total RNA gave at least 5.5 micrograms in every case.

This clonotype originated in a human donor in good health. Specimen: blood. This chain connects TRBV7-2 to TRBJ1-2; maybe TRBD1 (5 bases). CDR3 sequence reads: CASSFLGGEMGYTF. CDR3 DNA: TGTGCCAGCAGCTTCCTTGGGGGAGAGATGGGCTACACCTTC.